This is a list of T cell receptor beta chains from one sample in a study of neurological immune-mediated disorders. In TCRdb, the 5' RACE reads were re-called with MiXCR into one record per CDR3 protein. The sample holds fewer than 45,000 distinct CDR3 sequences; about 2.3% are singletons and the top ten take roughly an eighth. Material: PBMCs. The receptors here all came from a man younger than 45 with multiple sclerosis. CDR3s include the opening cysteine and the closing phenylalanine or tryptophan. The order of the fields is V gene, D gene, clone size, J gene, CDR3 protein, CDR3 DNA. The D gene is left open where the match is weak. Some rows mark clone size as missing; the rest say once, few, many or name a class of expanded clone.

TRBV7-9	TRBD2	many	TRBJ2-5	CASSPAGGGQETQYF	TGTGCCAGCAGCCCCGCCGGGGGGGGCCAAGAGACCCAGTACTTC
TRBV12-3/TRBV12-4	NA	many	TRBJ2-6	CASSGMTINFSGANVLTF	TGTGCCAGCAGTGGGATGACCATCAACTTCTCTGGGGCCAACGTCCTGACTTTC
TRBV20-1	NA	many	TRBJ2-7	CSARPRAYEQYF	TGCAGTGCTCGCCCCCGGGCCTACGAGCAGTACTTC
TRBV10-3	NA	many	TRBJ2-1	CAISEVIGNEQFF	TGTGCCATCAGTGAAGTAATAGGCAATGAGCAGTTCTTC
TRBV27	NA	many	TRBJ2-1	CASSFRRQLYNEQFF	TGTGCCAGCAGTTTCCGGCGGCAATTATACAATGAGCAGTTCTTC
TRBV7-8	NA	many	TRBJ2-4	CASSFAHTGAGGDIQYF	TGTGCCAGCAGCTTTGCCCATACAGGGGCCGGGGGGGACATTCAGTACTTC
TRBV5-1	NA	many	TRBJ1-2	CASSPQGDNYGYTF	TGCGCCAGCAGCCCACAGGGAGATAACTATGGCTACACCTTC
TRBV9	NA	many	TRBJ1-2	CASSVAGGAGRSTLPTF	NA
TRBV6-2/TRBV6-3	TRBD1	NA	TRBJ2-7	CASRSGTGAYEQYF	TGTGCCAGCAGGTCCGGGACAGGGGCCTACGAGCAATACTTC
TRBV5-1	NA	many	TRBJ2-7	CASSLPGIPYEQYF	TGCGCCAGCAGCTTGCCGGGGATCCCCTACGAGCAGTACTTC
TRBV20-1	TRBD2	NA	TRBJ2-1	CSAAGTSGYNEQFF	TGCAGTGCTGCCGGGACTAGCGGTTACAATGAGCAGTTCTTC
TRBV11-2	NA	many	TRBJ2-7	CASSLLRPPNSYEQYF	TGTGCCAGCAGCTTATTGCGACCCCCCAACTCCTACGAGCAGTACTTC
TRBV20-1	NA	many	TRBJ1-6	CSARVGSVDSPLHF	TGCAGTGCTAGAGTAGGGTCGGTGGATTCACCCCTCCACTTT
TRBV9	NA	few	TRBJ1-6	CASSAIGGASYNSPLHF	TGTGCCAGCAGCGCCATCGGCGGGGCATCATATAATTCACCCCTCCACTTT
TRBV7-2	TRBD1	many	TRBJ1-1	CASRARDRGPNTEAFF	TGTGCCAGCAGGGCCCGGGACAGGGGGCCAAACACTGAAGCTTTCTTT
TRBV7-8	NA	many	TRBJ1-4	CASSLQYGWATNEKLFF	TGTGCCAGCAGCCTACAGTATGGTTGGGCAACTAATGAAAAACTGTTTTTT
TRBV20-1	NA	many	TRBJ1-1	CSVGGRVVTEAFF	TGCAGTGTCGGGGGGCGGGTGGTCACTGAAGCTTTCTTT